The subject of this entry is one TCR beta chain. Its antigen remains unidentified. The junction differs from germline at one of its ends, possibly a read error. Starting material of 450 to 500 ng total RNA yielded TCR beta cDNA via a constant-region primer. Libraries for TCR beta were built through three nested multiplex PCR rounds, which together made up a slightly modified ARM-PCR procedure. Use of TRBV1-TRBV30 forward primers with a C-beta reverse primer characterized the first two PCR rounds, which lasted 10 cycles each. A single record per CDR3 protein comes from TCRdb applying MiXCR to the multiplex PCR reads. The table includes some 110,000 distinct CDR3 sequences, roughly 85% detected once. The data stem from a study of tumor-infiltrating lymphocytes in primary liver carcinoma. The CDR3 is 16 amino acids. Germline CDR1 and CDR2: SGHNT and YENEEA. Overall study results and limits: Less overlap was seen in tumor-adjacent and tumor-blood pairs than in tumor region pairs. Significantly greater top-250-clone fractions characterized tumors relative to blood (p = 0.039).

Starting material for RNA and DNA co-extraction consisted of about 17-32 mg of unsorted bulk tissue. Over 80% of the cells were viable tumor cells in every tumor sample. V and J are TRBV11-3 and TRBJ1-5, with a weak D call TRBD1 (6 bases). Specimen: liver tumor tissue from sampling region 3. Subset indicated: tumor region T3, left-lateral pole. The source is a man aged 40-50 years with primary liver carcinoma and hepatitis B virus infection. The CDR3 loop reads CVSSLKGGLTSQPQHF. The CDR3 DNA is TGTGTCAGCAGCCTAAAAGGGGGACTGACAAGTCAGCCCCAGCATTTT.